What follows describes a single T cell receptor beta chain. Antigen unknown. The CDR3 covers 16 residues. The germline V gene has CDR1 MNHEY and CDR2 SVGAGI. The J segment lost 10 bases and the V segment lost 0 bases, leaving 10 bases of the junction unmatched. This entry is derived from a study of siplizumab effects on memory and regulatory T cells. Whole-study findings and limits: Naive T cells apparently outstripped memory cells in diversity and seemed major alloresponse contributors. Siplizumab led to significantly less abundant alloreactive sequences that could be traced back to unstimulated CD4+ memory cells. Proliferating Tregs from siplizumab cultures lacked functional confirmation of suppression. Assignment of a naive or memory phenotype failed for roughly 75-95% of the proliferating CD4+ or CD8+ clones.

Method: immunoSEQ multiplex PCR; TCRdb's copy keeps in-frame clones and lacks some. The sample yields 98,000 or so clones, about 93% seen once. This rearrangement joins TRBV6-5 to TRBJ1-4; TRBD1 matches at 8 bases. Sequenced material: Tregs sorted from blood. The sequence was collected from a human donor in good health. CDR3 loop: CASSYSVGRGQGKLFF. The CDR3 DNA follows: TGTGCCAGCAGTTACTCTGTAGGCAGGGGGCAGGGAAAACTGTTTTTT.